Below, 3 T cell receptor beta chains from the same sample are listed, as sequenced in a study of T cell repertoires in cytomegalovirus infection. TCRdb reanalysed the reads using MiXCR and keeps one entry per CDR3 protein. The sample lists under 500,000 distinct CDR3 sequences; about 44% were seen once. These receptors lack a known antigen. Sample: cultured PBMCs, taken from culture after CMV antigen stimulation. The receptors shown here come from a human donor in good health (CMV status not recorded). Some clones in this sample may be carry-over from other donors' samples.

This chain joins TRBV3-1 and TRBJ1-2; D remains unclear. Trimming stripped 0 bases from V and 5 bases from J, with 10 bases between. The germline gives CDR1 LGHDT, CDR2 YNNKEL (reference sequence). The CDR3 totals 14 residues. The DNA for the CDR3 is TGTGCCAGCAGCCAAGACGGAAGGATGTATGGCTACACCTTC. It yields the protein CASSQDGRMYGYTF.

The V and J genes are TRBV7-2 and TRBJ2-1, with 7 bases that match TRBD1. The CDR3 totals 16 residues. Losses at the gene ends were 1 base for V and 6 bases for J; bases not matched to a gene: 9. The germline V gene has CDR1 SGHTA and CDR2 FQGNSA. The CDR3 nucleotides are TGTGCCAGCAGCTTAGACAGGGGTATTGGGCTCAATGAGCAGTTCTTC. Translated, it gives CASSLDRGIGLNEQFF.

The J gene is TRBJ2-2, the V gene TRBV2, with D hard to call. The CDR3 contains 13 residues. Looked up from germline, CDR1 is SNHLY and CDR2 is FYNNEI. The ends were cut back, 0 bases at V and 6 bases at J, with 5 bases in the middle. The CDR3 DNA reads TGTGCCAGCAGTGAAGCTTCCGCCGGGGAGCTGTTTTTT. As protein: CASSEASAGELFF.